This T cell receptor (beta chain) is from a study of shared clonotypes between healthy human individuals. The V end was cut by 3 bases, the J end by 8 bases, with 14 bases between. Germline V gene data show CDR1 as MDHEN and CDR2 as SYDVKM. The CDR3 totals 14 residues. Profiled with immunoSEQ multiplex PCR; TCRdb holds only in-frame clones, not every one. The sample has about 2.1 million clones; 90% to 95% are singletons. Naive CD8 cells lacked CD45RO and underwent positive selection for CCR7, leaving out terminally differentiated effector memory CD45RA+ cells. What was sequenced was naive CD8+ T cells from PBMCs. The chain uses TRBV28 and TRBJ2-1; maybe TRBD2 (6 bases). The receptor's source is a man aged 18-30 years in good health. Some clones in this sample may be carry-over from other donors' samples. DNA of the CDR3: TGTGCCAGCAGTTTGTGGGAGGTCAAATATGAGCAGTTCTTC. Protein product: CASSLWEVKYEQFF.